One and the same sample provided the 16 T cell receptor beta chains below, sequenced in a study of PD-1 blockade in classical Hodgkin lymphoma. Using immunoSEQ multiplex PCR, the repertoire was profiled, and TCRdb retains in-frame clones only, with some absent. The sample holds about 21,000 clones, about 94% seen once. Time point of the sample: newly diagnosed, previously untreated cHL patient sample. The sequenced sample consisted of peripheral blood mononuclear cells (PBMCs). These receptors all come from a human donor with classical Hodgkin lymphoma.

The chain links TRBV11-2 to TRBJ1-5; possible D gene TRBD1, 6 bases. Germline lookup yields CDR1 SGHAT and CDR2 FQNNGV. The CDR3 has 15 residues. V was cut by 5 bases and J by 4 bases, with 15 bases left in between. The CDR3 protein is CASSDSGAFNQPQHF. As DNA, the CDR3 is TGTGCCAGCAGCGACTCGGGGGCTTTTAATCAGCCCCAGCATTTT.

The genes are TRBV27 and TRBJ1-6; D is unclear. This CDR3 contains 15 residues. The germline V and J ends were trimmed by 5 bases and 0 bases, with 8 bases remaining between them. From germline, CDR1 is MNHEY and CDR2 SMNVEV (reference sequence). For the CDR3, the DNA is TGTGCCAGCAGTATCAGCAGCTCCTATAATTCACCCCTCCACTTT. It is translated as CASSISSSYNSPLHF.

The chain couples TRBV19 to TRBJ2-2; D might be TRBD2 (6 bases). Trimming removed 6 bases from V and 2 bases from J, with 16 bases in between. The CDR3 sequence is 16 residues long. Germline V CDR1 and CDR2: LNHDA, SQIVND (reference sequence). CDR3 sequence (DNA): TGTGCCAGTAGCGGAGGGAGGCAGGGTAACACCGGGGAGCTGTTTTTT. This codes for CASSGGRQGNTGELFF. The full variable domain, completed using reference TRBV19 and TRBJ2-2, is DGGITQSPKYLFRKEGQNVTLSCEQNLNHDAMYWYRQDPGQGLRLIYYSQIVNDFQKGDIAEGYSVSREKKESFPLTVTSAQKNPTAFYLCASSGGRQGNTGELFFGEGSRLTVL.

This CDR3 is CASSLSWDRVHSSPLHF. The CDR3 DNA sequence: TGTGCCAGCAGTTTATCTTGGGACAGGGTTCATAGTTCACCCCTCCACTTT. V gene TRBV27 combines with J gene TRBJ1-6, with 9 bases fitting TRBD1. The germline gives CDR1 MNHEY, CDR2 SMNVEV (reference sequence). Trimming at V came to 0 bases and at J to 9 bases, leaving 9 bases not matched to a gene. The CDR3 is made up of 17 amino acids.

The V call is TRBV11-3, the J call TRBJ2-5, with 7 bases matching TRBD1. Germline CDR1 and CDR2: SGHNT and YENEEA. The CDR3 runs to 16 residues. V lost 5 bases and J lost 2; bases outside the gene matches: 11. DNA of the CDR3: TGTGCCAGCAGCCCCGGGACAGTCGGGGCTCAAGAGACCCAGTACTTC. Translated: CASSPGTVGAQETQYF.

This clone was detected once. The chain is built from TRBV4-1 and TRBJ2-3, with D perhaps TRBD1 or TRBD2 (5 bases each). Germline lookup yields CDR1 MGHRA and CDR2 YSYEKL. The CDR3 runs 16 residues. Trimming stripped 2 bases from V and 8 bases from J, with 20 bases between. This chain's CDR3 is CASSQNRDLLTFTQYF. Written as DNA, the CDR3 is TGCGCCAGCAGCCAAAACCGGGACCTACTTACCTTTACGCAGTATTTT.

This chain joins TRBV27 and TRBJ2-7, with 15 bases lining up with TRBD2. Germline assignment: CDR1 MNHEY and CDR2 SMNVEV (reference sequence). The CDR3 spans 17 residues. Trimming cost V 2 bases and J 1 base; bases outside gene matches: 3. The CDR3 nucleotides read TGTGCCAGCAGTTTAGCGGGACTAGCGGGGGGTTCCTACGAGCAGTACTTC. Residues: CASSLAGLAGGSYEQYF.

The V gene is TRBV13, the J gene TRBJ2-3; D remains ambiguous. Germline V gene lookup returns CDR1 PRHDT and CDR2 FYEKMQ (reference sequence). The CDR3 is 13 amino acids. Trimming removed 0 bases at V and 3 bases at J, with 4 bases between. This chain's CDR3 is CASSLGRTDTQYF. CDR3 bases: TGTGCCAGCAGCTTAGGCCGAACAGATACGCAGTATTTT.

J is TRBJ1-5 and V is TRBV6-1; 10 bases are a match to TRBD1. Germline-derived CDR1 and CDR2 are MNHNS and SASEGT. This CDR3 contains 18 residues. After removal of 4 bases from V and 4 bases from J, the junction contained 13 bases not matched to a gene. CDR3 residues: CASSVHSGTGAVNQPQHF. The CDR3 bases are TGTGCCAGCAGTGTCCATTCTGGGACAGGGGCGGTAAATCAGCCCCAGCATTTT.

The rearrangement uses TRBV27 and TRBJ1-2, with D perhaps TRBD1 (6 bases). In germline, CDR1 is MNHEY, CDR2 SMNVEV (reference sequence). V was cut by 2 bases and J by 8 bases, with 12 bases left in between. The length of the CDR3 is 13 residues. The CDR3 loop reads CASSLRGAWGYTF. The CDR3 DNA is TGTGCCAGCAGTTTACGGGGGGCGTGGGGCTACACCTTC.

The V call is TRBV6-1, the J call TRBJ2-1, with D tentatively TRBD2 (7 bases). Germline V gene data show CDR1 as MNHNS and CDR2 as SASEGT. CDR3 length: 15 residues. Trimming took off 1 base at V and 4 bases at J, with 11 bases between the two ends. The CDR3 protein is CASSEGRGGYNEQFF. For the CDR3, the DNA is TGTGCCAGCAGTGAAGGGAGGGGGGGTTACAATGAGCAGTTCTTC.

The rearrangement uses TRBV6-5 and TRBJ2-1; D might be TRBD1 (5 bases). This CDR3 spans 12 amino acids. Germline values: CDR1 MNHEY, CDR2 SVGAGI. V lost 2 bases and J 8 bases, leaving 7 bases between the germline ends. The CDR3 loop is CASSYGHHEQFF. The CDR3 DNA sequence: TGTGCCAGCAGTTACGGACACCATGAGCAGTTCTTC.

The chain has TRBV28 and TRBJ2-2; 9 bases fit TRBD1. The germline CDR1 and CDR2 sequences are MDHEN and SYDVKM. Trimming removed 4 bases from V and 6 bases from J; junction bases left unmatched: 6. The length of the CDR3 is 15 residues. The chain's CDR3 is CASSWTGDWAGELFF. For the CDR3, the DNA is TGTGCCAGCAGTTGGACAGGGGATTGGGCCGGGGAGCTGTTTTTT.

The genes are TRBV25-1 and TRBJ1-6; D is undetermined. The CDR3 length is 13 residues. Trimming took off 4 bases at V and 7 bases at J, with 8 bases between the two ends. Germline values: CDR1 MGHDK, CDR2 SYGVNS. The DNA of the CDR3 is TGTGCCAGCAGTGGGAGACAAAATTCACCCCTCCACTTT. Amino acid sequence: CASSGRQNSPLHF.

The gene calls are TRBV6-6 and TRBJ1-2; no clear D. This CDR3 has 13 amino acids. Germline assignment: CDR1 MNHNY and CDR2 SVGAGI (reference sequence). The germline V and J ends were trimmed by 5 bases and 3 bases, with 10 bases remaining between them. CDR3 sequence reads: CASSRTEHYGYTF. In DNA form, the CDR3 reads TGTGCCAGCAGTAGGACGGAACACTATGGCTACACCTTC.

The V and J genes are TRBV11-2 and TRBJ1-6; a possible D gene is TRBD1 (6 bases). V was cut by 2 bases and J by 5 bases, with 7 bases left in between. This CDR3 has 14 residues. The germline CDR1 and CDR2 sequences are SGHAT and FQNNGV. The CDR3, as DNA: TGTGCCAGCAGCTTATCAGGGGATAATTCACCCCTCCACTTT. Translated: CASSLSGDNSPLHF.